This paragraph covers one T cell receptor (beta chain) sequence. The antigen it recognizes is unknown. No base quality values were provided; no much bigger clone lies one nucleotide off. These data are taken from a study of TIL therapy for anti-PD-1-resistant metastatic lung cancer (dated by TCRdb to the early 2020s). Background on the whole study: Tumors were collected before any PD-1/PD-L1 blockade, after which patients were given nivolumab, and patients who progressed were given lymphodepletion, an infusion of expanded TIL and IL-2. Enrolled patients had a median age of approximately 49 years (range 38-75) and a median tumor PD-L1 proportion score of under 7%. Most of the cohort had lung adenocarcinoma, a few tumors were EGFR-mutant and two were ALK-rearranged, and half of the patients were current or former smokers. A median non-synonymous tumor mutation burden of 1.5 mutations per megabase was determined across the cohort by whole-exome sequencing. Tumor and peripheral blood T cell receptor beta sequencing was used to track clonotypes across tumor, expanded TIL product and serial blood samples. Results the study describes overall, beyond this receptor: The study protocol defined all tumor marker inferences as exploratory. Generalizability was limited because the cohort was highly selected, with more treatment-naive, never-smoker and oncogene-addicted patients included than is typical. The baseline peripheral repertoire was partially replaced by infused TIL clonotypes, which then decayed over months, and persistence showed no apparent association with response.

TCR beta CDR3 regions were amplified from genomic DNA with the immunoSEQ v3 hsTCRB kit using bias-controlled multiplex PCR. The TCR libraries were sequenced on an Illumina NextSeq 500 to 1.5 million to 2 million read pairs for survey level or roughly 5-6.5 million read pairs for deep level. The original pipeline was this. Clonality was reported by immunoSEQ Analyzer software, which also assigned V, D and J genes and filtered out non-productive sequences. Repertoires were compared using productive Simpson clonality and Morisita overlap index of productive TRB rearrangements between infused TIL and blood. Absolute clonotype counts in blood were estimated as lymphocyte count times CD3+ fraction times the clone's productive frequency. TCRdb's version of the immuneACCESS table is confined to in-frame rearrangements and falls short of the full clone set. An unresolved V gene accounts for under half of the shortfall where checked; the remainder is of unknown origin. V, J and clone size are those of that table, while D and trimming were read from the DNA. The sample table lists under 70,000 clones, 80% to 90% of them with a count of one. The top ten constitute just over 2.5% of the sample.

The time point label of this sample denotes: pre-treatment sample, taken before nivolumab and TIL therapy. Adults with stage 4 NSCLC were enrolled in a dual-center phase I trial from October 2017 to early 2020. Samples were obtained from a single-arm, open-label phase I trial in which tumor-infiltrating lymphocyte therapy with nivolumab was evaluated in advanced non-small cell lung cancer. Blood mononuclear cells from EDTA tubes were isolated by Ficoll gradient, snap-frozen as pellets, and DNA was extracted with a Qiagen mini-prep kit. Including cysteine and phenylalanine, the CDR3 has 15 amino acids. Left in the record is the CDR3 DNA by itself, 45 bases read in frame from the first base. In the germline V gene (reference sequence), CDR1 corresponds to SGHKS and CDR2 to YYEKEE. A distance of 14 bases separates the germline ends of V and J, which lose 2 bases and 2 bases respectively.

Here the chain combines TRBV5-5 and TRBJ2-7; the best D guess is TRBD1, with 6 bases matching. Sequenced here: blood, sampled at baseline. The clonotype was recovered from a person aged 25 to 79 with non-small cell lung cancer. In nucleotides, the sequence is TGTGCCAGCAGCTTTACCGGACAGACTACCTACGAGCAGTACTTC. Its amino acids are CASSFTGQTTYEQYF.